A single sample gave rise to the 14 T cell receptor beta chains below, sequenced in a study of T cells in narcolepsy. The assay was immunoSEQ multiplex PCR, and TCRdb's table has in-frame clones only and misses some. There are 31,000 or so clones in the sample; approximately 87% occur only once, and around 1.2% lies in the top ten. Sequenced material: CD45RA- memory CD4+ T cells from PBMCs. Receptor source: a human donor with narcolepsy.

This clone was counted a single time. This chain joins TRBV19 and TRBJ1-2; D remains unclear. Germline V gene sequence: CDR1 LNHDA, CDR2 SQIVND (reference sequence). Trimming took off 5 bases at V and 6 bases at J, with 10 bases between the two ends. The CDR3 consists of 12 residues. CDR3: CASSFDLNGYTF. CDR3 DNA sequence: TGTGCCAGTAGTTTCGACCTGAATGGCTACACCTTC.

The count of this clone is one. J is TRBJ1-2 and V is TRBV28; D is possibly TRBD1 (6 bases). Looked up from germline, CDR1 is MDHEN and CDR2 is SYDVKM. CDR3 length: 15 amino acids. V was clipped by 2 bases and J by 7 bases, with 17 bases between them. The CDR3 DNA follows: TGTGCCAGCAGTTTACCTCGTGGGGGCGTCGGTGGCTACACCTTC. It is translated as CASSLPRGGVGGYTF.

This chain joins TRBV7-8 and TRBJ1-2; TRBD1 matches at 8 bases. The CDR3 loop spans 14 amino acids. J gave up 8 bases and V 5 bases, and 10 bases lay outside the gene matches. CDR1 SGHVS and CDR2 FQNEAQ come from the germline V gene. DNA for the CDR3: TGTGCCAGCAGCCCAGGACAGGGCTTGACGGGCTACACCTTC. Residues: CASSPGQGLTGYTF.

The chain joins TRBV5-4 to TRBJ2-3; 12 bases are a match to TRBD2. The J segment lost 4 bases and the V segment lost 4 bases, leaving 7 bases of the junction unmatched. Germline assignment: CDR1 SGHNT and CDR2 YYREEE (reference sequence). This CDR3 has 16 residues. The DNA for the CDR3 is TGTGCCAGCAGCGCCCGACTAGCGGGGGCGGCAGATACGCAGTATTTT. The encoded protein is CASSARLAGAADTQYF.

The chain joins TRBV4-3 to TRBJ2-1; 11 bases align to TRBD1. The CDR3 loop spans 13 amino acids. CDR1 LGHNA and CDR2 YSLEER come from the germline V gene. Trimming removed 4 bases from V and 8 bases from J; junction bases left unmatched: 1. CDR3 sequence reads: CASSRDRGYEQFF. Here the CDR3 DNA reads TGCGCCAGCAGCCGGGACAGGGGGTATGAGCAGTTCTTC.

J is TRBJ2-2 and V is TRBV27; D gene ambiguous. Trimming took off 6 bases at V and 0 bases at J, with 11 bases between the two ends. The length of the CDR3 is 15 residues. The germline CDR1 and CDR2 sequences are MNHEY and SMNVEV (reference sequence). As DNA, the CDR3 is TGTGCCAGCAGGGTCACTGTCGCGAACACCGGGGAGCTGTTTTTT. Protein: CASRVTVANTGELFF.

The V gene is TRBV30, the J gene TRBJ1-1, with D uncertain. Germline V gene sequence: CDR1 GTSNPN, CDR2 SVGIG (reference sequence). CDR3 length: 13 amino acids. The V end lost 0 bases, the J end lost 4 bases, and 9 bases lay between the germline ends. This chain's CDR3 is CAWSVVGSTEAFF. The DNA of the CDR3 is TGTGCCTGGAGTGTAGTAGGGAGCACTGAAGCTTTCTTT. Filled out from reference TRBV30 and TRBJ1-1, the complete variable domain reads SQTIHQWPATLVQPVGSPLSLECTVEGTSNPNLYWYRQAAGRGLQLLFYSVGIGQISSEVPQNLSASRPQDRQFILSSKKLLLSDSGFYLCAWSVVGSTEAFFGQGTRLTVV.

This rearrangement joins TRBV30 to TRBJ1-4; TRBD1 might be the D (5 bases). Germline loops: CDR1 GTSNPN, CDR2 SVGIG (reference sequence). The CDR3 loop spans 14 amino acids. The V gene lost 3 bases and the J gene lost 7 bases, with 15 bases spanning the gap. This chain's CDR3 is CAWRLQGVAEKLFF. The CDR3 nucleotides are TGTGCCTGGAGACTTCAGGGCGTCGCTGAAAAACTGTTTTTT.

The chain has TRBV6-5 and TRBJ2-7; 7 nucleotides match TRBD1. The V segment lost 4 bases and the J segment 3 bases; nucleotides outside the gene matches: 9. Germline-derived CDR1 and CDR2 are MNHEY and SVGAGI. This CDR3 spans 15 amino acids. This CDR3 reads CASSSFRGGNYEQYF. CDR3 in DNA: TGTGCCAGCAGTTCCTTCCGAGGGGGCAACTACGAGCAGTACTTC.

The V call is TRBV4-2, the J call TRBJ1-2; D call uncertain. CDR3 length: 18 amino acids. The germline V and J ends were trimmed by 1 base and 5 bases, with 23 bases remaining between them. The germline gives CDR1 LGHNA, CDR2 YNFKEQ. CDR3 protein: CASSQGKRLDWDSYGYTF. The CDR3 region has the DNA TGTGCCAGCAGCCAAGGAAAGAGGCTGGATTGGGATTCTTATGGCTACACCTTC.

This clone has a single count. The chain couples TRBV28 to TRBJ2-7, with D unresolved. There are 12 residues in the CDR3. Trimming pared 1 base from V and 4 bases from J, leaving 5 bases between. Germline CDR1 MDHEN, CDR2 SYDVKM. The CDR3 DNA reads as TGTGCCAGCAGTTTATTCTCTTACGAGCAGTACTTC. It specifies CASSLFSYEQYF. Looking up the rest from reference TRBV28 and TRBJ2-7 gives the full variable domain: DVKVTQSSRYLVKRTGEKVFLECVQDMDHENMFWYRQDPGLGLRLIYFSYDVKMKEKGDIPEGYSVSREKKERFSLILESASTNQTSMYLCASSLFSYEQYFGPGTRLTVT.

V usage is TRBV19 and J usage is TRBJ1-1, with D perhaps matching TRBD1 (5 bases). The CDR3 spans 16 residues. Germline V gene data show CDR1 as LNHDA and CDR2 as SQIVND (reference sequence). V lost 4 bases to trimming and J lost 0 bases, with 15 bases between them. As DNA, the CDR3 is TGTGCCAGTAGTAAAACCGGGACGGTAATGAACACTGAAGCTTTCTTT. Encoded protein: CASSKTGTVMNTEAFF.

This clone showed up just once. The chain joins TRBV4-1 to TRBJ2-1; TRBD1 agrees at 7 bases. The CDR3 covers 12 residues. In germline, CDR1 is MGHRA, CDR2 YSYEKL. The trim removed 5 bases at V and 7 bases at J, leaving 2 bases unmatched. DNA of the CDR3: TGCGCCAGCAGCGACAGGGTAAATGAGCAGTTCTTC. Residues: CASSDRVNEQFF.

The rearrangement links TRBV2 to TRBJ1-2; the D is unclear. V lost 0 bases to trimming and J lost 3 bases, with 11 bases between them. The length of the CDR3 is 15 residues. The germline CDR1 and CDR2 sequences are SNHLY and FYNNEI. CDR3 nucleotides: TGTGCCAGCAGTGAAGCTCCCGCGGGCTACTATGGCTACACCTTC. This encodes CASSEAPAGYYGYTF.